The 3 T cell receptor beta chains listed next were all sequenced from one sample in a study of siplizumab effects on memory and regulatory T cells. Sequencing used immunoSEQ multiplex PCR; TCRdb keeps in-frame clones, though not all of them. The table shows about 120,000 clones, with approximately 94% occurring only once. The sample consisted of non-Treg CD4+ T cells sorted from blood. Receptor source: a human donor in good health.

CDR3 sequence: CAWSAGTSGRGVGELFF. The CDR3 DNA reads TGTGCCTGGAGTGCTGGGACTAGCGGGAGGGGAGTCGGGGAGCTGTTTTTT. V and J are TRBV30 and TRBJ2-2, with 16 bases identical to TRBD2. Germline V lookup: CDR1 GTSNPN, CDR2 SVGIG (reference sequence). V trimming: 1 base; J trimming: 7 bases; junction bases outside the gene matches: 6. The CDR3 length is 17 residues.

This chain links TRBV4-1 with TRBJ2-4; TRBD2 agrees at 8 bases. The length of the CDR3 is 16 residues. CDR1 and CDR2 from the germline V gene are MGHRA and YSYEKL. Trimming cost V 1 base and J 6 bases; bases outside gene matches: 8. Here the CDR3 reads CASSQVGGAGGNIQYF. The DNA of the CDR3 is TGCGCCAGCAGCCAAGTTGGAGGGGCGGGGGGAAACATTCAGTACTTC.

V usage is TRBV18 and J usage is TRBJ2-7, with D maybe TRBD2 (6 bases). V was pared by 6 bases and J by 4 bases, with 13 bases between. CDR3 size: 13 residues. Germline CDR1 reads KGHSH; CDR2 reads LQKENI. This CDR3 is CASSPDYRYEQYF. CDR3 nucleotides: TGTGCCAGCTCTCCGGACTACCGATACGAGCAGTACTTC.